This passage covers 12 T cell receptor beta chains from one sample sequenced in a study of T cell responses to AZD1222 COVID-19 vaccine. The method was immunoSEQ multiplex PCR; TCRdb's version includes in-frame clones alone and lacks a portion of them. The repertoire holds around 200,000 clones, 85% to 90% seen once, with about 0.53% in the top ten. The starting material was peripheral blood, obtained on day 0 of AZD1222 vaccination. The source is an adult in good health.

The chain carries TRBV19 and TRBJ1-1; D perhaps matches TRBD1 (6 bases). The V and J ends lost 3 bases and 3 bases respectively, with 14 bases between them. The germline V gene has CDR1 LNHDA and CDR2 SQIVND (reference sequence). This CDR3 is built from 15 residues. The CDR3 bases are TGTGCCAGTAGTATCGGGGGGCCGACGGACACTGAAGCTTTCTTT. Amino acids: CASSIGGPTDTEAFF.

The chain's CDR3 is CASSLDATAYGYTF. In DNA, the CDR3 is TGTGCCAGCAGCTTAGACGCGACAGCATATGGCTACACCTTC. The chain has TRBV7-9 and TRBJ1-2, with D possibly matching TRBD1 (5 bases). Germline loops: CDR1 SEHNR, CDR2 FQNEAQ (reference sequence). The V gene lost 1 base and the J gene lost 5 bases, with 11 bases spanning the gap. The CDR3 is 14 amino acids.

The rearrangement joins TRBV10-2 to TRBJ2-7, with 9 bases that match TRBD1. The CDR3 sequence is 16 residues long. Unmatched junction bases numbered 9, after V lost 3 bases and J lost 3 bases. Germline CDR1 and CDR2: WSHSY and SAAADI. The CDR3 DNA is TGCGCCAGCAGTGACCCCGGGACAGGGAAGAGCTACGAGCAGTACTTC. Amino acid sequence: CASSDPGTGKSYEQYF.

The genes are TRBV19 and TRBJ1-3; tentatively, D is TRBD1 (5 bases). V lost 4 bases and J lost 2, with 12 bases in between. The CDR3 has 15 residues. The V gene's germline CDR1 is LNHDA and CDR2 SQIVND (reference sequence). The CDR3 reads CASSNRDPTGNTIYF. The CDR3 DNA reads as TGTGCCAGTAGTAACCGGGACCCAACTGGAAACACCATATATTTT.

The CDR3 spells CASSASPKRGGETQYF. CDR3 DNA: TGTGCCAGCAGCGCTTCTCCCAAGCGTGGTGGGGAGACCCAGTACTTC. The gene calls are TRBV14 and TRBJ2-5; no clear D. V lost 5 bases and J 5 bases, leaving 21 bases between the germline ends. CDR3 length equals 16 residues. Germline lookup yields CDR1 SGHDN and CDR2 FVKESK. Full variable domain (missing parts from reference TRBV14 and TRBJ2-5): EAGVTQFPSHSVIEKGQTVTLRCDPISGHDNLYWYRRVMGKEIKFLLHFVKESKQDESGMPNNRFLAERTGGTYSTLKVQPAELEDSGVYFCASSASPKRGGETQYFGPGTRLLVL.

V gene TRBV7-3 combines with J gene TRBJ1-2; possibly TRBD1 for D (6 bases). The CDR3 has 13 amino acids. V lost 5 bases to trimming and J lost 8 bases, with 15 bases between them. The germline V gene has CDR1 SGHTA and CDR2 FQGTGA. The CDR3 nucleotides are TGTGCCAGCAGCGCCAACAGGGACGGCGGCTACACCTTC. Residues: CASSANRDGGYTF.

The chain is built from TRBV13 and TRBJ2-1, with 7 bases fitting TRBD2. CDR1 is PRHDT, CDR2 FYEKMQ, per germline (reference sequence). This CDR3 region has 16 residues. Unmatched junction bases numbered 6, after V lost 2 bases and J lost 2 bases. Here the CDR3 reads CASSLSGAGAYNEQFF. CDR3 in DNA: TGTGCCAGCAGCTTAAGCGGGGCGGGAGCCTACAATGAGCAGTTCTTC.

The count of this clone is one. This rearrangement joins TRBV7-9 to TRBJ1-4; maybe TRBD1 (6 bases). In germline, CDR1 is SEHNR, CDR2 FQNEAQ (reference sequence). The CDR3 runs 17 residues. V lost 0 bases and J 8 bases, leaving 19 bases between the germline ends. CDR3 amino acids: CASSLALSRDTIEKLFF. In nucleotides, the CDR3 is TGTGCCAGCAGCTTAGCGCTTTCACGGGACACGATCGAAAAACTGTTTTTT.

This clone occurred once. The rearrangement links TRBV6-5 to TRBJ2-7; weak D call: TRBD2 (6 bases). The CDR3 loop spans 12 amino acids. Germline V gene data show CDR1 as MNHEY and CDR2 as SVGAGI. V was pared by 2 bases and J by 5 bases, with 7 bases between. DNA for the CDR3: TGTGCCAGCAGTTACGGGGGGAACGAGCAGTACTTC. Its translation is CASSYGGNEQYF.

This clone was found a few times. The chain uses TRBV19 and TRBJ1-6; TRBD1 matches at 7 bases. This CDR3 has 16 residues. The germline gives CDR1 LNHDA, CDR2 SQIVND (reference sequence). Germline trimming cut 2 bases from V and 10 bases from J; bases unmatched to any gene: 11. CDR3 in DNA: TGTGCCAGTAGTATAAGCGGCTGGGCAGGGGGATCACCCCTCCACTTT. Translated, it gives CASSISGWAGGSPLHF.

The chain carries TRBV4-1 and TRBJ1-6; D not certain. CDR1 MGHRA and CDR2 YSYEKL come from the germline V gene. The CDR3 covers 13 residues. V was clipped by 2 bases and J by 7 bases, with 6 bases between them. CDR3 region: CASSQPRNSPLHF. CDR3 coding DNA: TGCGCCAGCAGCCAACCTAGGAATTCACCCCTCCACTTT.

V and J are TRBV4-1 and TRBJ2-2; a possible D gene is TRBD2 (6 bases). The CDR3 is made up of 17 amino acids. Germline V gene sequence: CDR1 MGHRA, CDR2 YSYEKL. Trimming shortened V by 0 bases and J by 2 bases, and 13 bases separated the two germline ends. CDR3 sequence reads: CASSQDHRRVNTGELFF. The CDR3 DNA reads TGCGCCAGCAGCCAAGACCATAGGAGGGTTAACACCGGGGAGCTGTTTTTT.